One and the same sample provided the 18 T cell receptor beta chains below, sequenced in a study of T cells after yellow fever vaccination. A single record per CDR3 protein comes from TCRdb applying MiXCR to the 5' RACE reads. This sample has roughly 330,000 distinct CDR3 sequences; around 6.8% occur once, and the top ten carry around 17%. The sequenced sample was PBMCs, obtained approximately 40 days after the first yellow fever vaccination. The source of these receptors is a man between 18 and 35 years old who received the YFV17D yellow fever vaccine.

The CDR3 is CASSTRTGSYEQYF. The CDR3 DNA is TGTGCCAGCAGCACACGGACAGGGTCGTACGAGCAGTACTTC. The genes are TRBV7-9 and TRBJ2-7; 8 nucleotides align to TRBD1. This CDR3 has 14 residues. V shed 5 bases, J shed 4 bases, and the junction held 7 bases outside the gene matches. CDR1 is SEHNR and CDR2 is FQNEAQ in the germline V gene (reference sequence).

This clonotype was observed at least ten times. V gene TRBV6-5 combines with J gene TRBJ2-2; possible D gene TRBD1, 6 bases. Germline V gives CDR1 MNHEY, CDR2 SVGAGI. V lost 2 bases and J 1 base, leaving 11 bases between the germline ends. The CDR3 has 16 amino acids. This CDR3 reads CASSYTTTGNTGELFF. In DNA, the CDR3 is TGTGCCAGCAGTTACACCACGACAGGGAACACCGGGGAGCTGTTTTTT.

The chain is built from TRBV11-2 and TRBJ1-5, with D possibly TRBD1 on 6 matching bases. Germline V gene lookup returns CDR1 SGHAT and CDR2 FQNNGV. This CDR3 is 15 amino acids long. V lost 2 bases and J 9 bases, leaving 17 bases between the germline ends. CDR3 sequence reads: CASSLSDLQGWPQHF. The CDR3 DNA follows: TGTGCCAGCAGCTTATCCGATCTACAGGGTTGGCCCCAGCATTTT. Filled out from reference TRBV11-2 and TRBJ1-5, the complete variable domain reads EAGVAQSPRYKIIEKRQSVAFWCNPISGHATLYWYQQILGQGPKLLIQFQNNGVVDDSQLPKDRFSAERLKGVDSTLKIQPAKLEDSAVYLCASSLSDLQGWPQHFGDGTRLSIL.

This clonotype was recorded many times. The J gene is TRBJ1-5, the V gene TRBV7-2, with D uncertain. Trimming pared 5 bases from V and 4 bases from J, leaving 9 bases between. CDR3 size: 13 residues. The germline CDR1 and CDR2 sequences are SGHTA and FQGNSA. DNA for the CDR3: TGTGCCAGCAGCCAAGGGCAGAATCAGCCCCAGCATTTT. Residues: CASSQGQNQPQHF.

There are a few counts of this clonotype. The rearrangement uses TRBV6-1 and TRBJ1-2; D is unclear. Trimming left V 6 bases short and J 1 base short, with 9 bases between. Per the germline V gene, CDR1 is MNHNS and CDR2 is SASEGT. This CDR3 is 13 amino acids long. The CDR3 DNA reads as TGTGCCAGCAGCTCGACACTTAACTATGGCTACACCTTC. This codes for CASSSTLNYGYTF.

J is TRBJ2-3 and V is TRBV20-1, with D perhaps TRBD2 (7 bases). The CDR3 is made up of 14 amino acids. Trimming took off 6 bases at V and 3 bases at J, with 16 bases between the two ends. From germline, CDR1 is DFQATT and CDR2 SNEGSKA (reference sequence). This chain's CDR3 is CSARRGAGTDTQYF. Written as DNA, the CDR3 is TGCAGTGCCAGACGGGGGGCCGGGACAGATACGCAGTATTTT.

This clonotype was counted between two and nine times. This sequence joins TRBV10-3 and TRBJ1-1; D not resolved. The germline V gene encodes CDR1 ENHRY and CDR2 SYGVKD. V was cut by 2 bases and J by 1 base, with 5 bases left in between. The CDR3 length is 13 residues. CDR3 loop: CAISEKENTEAFF. The DNA for the CDR3 is TGTGCCATCAGTGAGAAAGAGAACACTGAAGCTTTCTTT.

This clonotype was detected only a few times. The rearrangement links TRBV7-9 to TRBJ2-5; the match to TRBD1 covers 10 bases. The CDR3 contains 16 residues. CDR1 and CDR2 (germline): SEHNR, FQNEAQ (reference sequence). The junction had 8 bases not matched to a gene; V was cut back by 2 bases and J by 5 bases. Written as DNA, the CDR3 is TGTGCCAGCAGCTTATCCCCGGGACAGGGGCCCGAGACCCAGTACTTC. Protein sequence: CASSLSPGQGPETQYF. Based on the CDR3 plus reference TRBV7-9 and TRBJ2-5, the full variable domain is DTGVSQNPRHKITKRGQNVTFRCDPISEHNRLYWYRQTLGQGPEFLTYFQNEAQLEKSRLLSDRFSAERPKGSFSTLEIQRTEQGDSAMYLCASSLSPGQGPETQYFGPGTRLLVL.

This clonotype came up many times. The chain carries TRBV28 and TRBJ2-2; the D call may be TRBD1 or TRBD2 (6 bases each). V lost 6 bases to trimming and J lost 6 bases, with 23 bases between them. Germline lookup yields CDR1 MDHEN and CDR2 SYDVKM. The CDR3 has 17 amino acids. CDR3 protein: CASSRFRGQGLPGELFF. For the CDR3, the DNA is TGTGCCAGCAGCCGTTTCCGGGGGCAGGGGCTCCCCGGGGAGCTGTTTTTT.

This clonotype was seen at least ten times. This chain connects TRBV5-1 to TRBJ2-3, with TRBD2 identical over 9 bases. Germline-derived CDR1 and CDR2 are SGHRS and YFSETQ. Trimming took 6 bases from V and 2 from J; bases not matched to a gene: 10. The CDR3 has 16 residues. The CDR3 DNA reads as TGCGCCAGCAACCTTAGAGGCGGGGGGGCCACAGATACGCAGTATTTT. It is translated as CASNLRGGGATDTQYF.

In its sample, this clonotype was seen many times. V usage is TRBV7-2 and J usage is TRBJ1-2; D not resolved. Germline V gives CDR1 SGHTA, CDR2 FQGNSA. Trimming pared 3 bases from V and 4 bases from J, leaving 12 bases between. This CDR3 is 14 amino acids long. The CDR3 reads CASSLSRERYGYTF. In DNA form, the CDR3 reads TGTGCCAGCAGCTTGTCAAGGGAGCGCTATGGCTACACCTTC.

This clonotype has just a few counts. This sequence joins TRBV6-1 and TRBJ1-2, with TRBD1 identical over 8 bases. There are 13 residues in the CDR3. Trimming at V came to 6 bases and at J to 6 bases, leaving 6 bases not matched to a gene. The V gene's germline CDR1 is MNHNS and CDR2 SASEGT. The CDR3 spells CASSFDRGNGYTF. In DNA form, the CDR3 reads TGTGCCAGCAGCTTTGACAGGGGAAATGGCTACACCTTC.

The sample holds a few counts of this clonotype. The chain links TRBV6-1 to TRBJ1-1; the D is unclear. The CDR3 contains 14 residues. Trimming pared 5 bases from V and 5 bases from J, leaving 15 bases between. The germline V gene has CDR1 MNHNS and CDR2 SASEGT. The CDR3 loop is CASSRPQRRTEAFF. CDR3 DNA sequence: TGTGCCAGCAGTAGACCCCAAAGAAGGACTGAAGCTTTCTTT.

V is TRBV28 and J is TRBJ2-7; D uncertain. The CDR3 loop spans 14 amino acids. V lost 0 bases to trimming and J lost 2 bases, with 8 bases between them. CDR1 and CDR2 from the germline V gene are MDHEN and SYDVKM. CDR3 protein: CASSLWGSTYEQYV. In nucleotides, the CDR3 is TGTGCCAGCAGTTTATGGGGCAGCACCTACGAGCAGTACGTC.

There are many counts of this clonotype. CDR3 DNA sequence: TGCGCCAGCAGCTTGGGAGCTAGTCCATCTATATTAGCCAAAAACATTCAGTACTTC. It translates to CASSLGASPSILAKNIQYF. This sequence joins TRBV5-1 and TRBJ2-4; D remains unclear. There are 19 residues in the CDR3. Germline values: CDR1 SGHRS, CDR2 YFSETQ. V was trimmed by 0 bases and J by 0 bases, leaving 19 bases between them.

A few counts support this clonotype. The chain is built from TRBV12-3 or TRBV12-4 and TRBJ1-2; TRBD1 agrees at 9 bases. This CDR3 has 14 amino acids. Losses at the gene ends were 2 bases for V and 7 bases for J; bases not matched to a gene: 5. CDR3 nucleotides: TGTGCCAGCAGTTTACAACAGGGGGCAGGTGGCTACACCTTC. It codes for CASSLQQGAGGYTF.

CDR3 DNA sequence: TGCAGTGCGGTTAGGGTCGCACCTACAGATACGCAGTATTTT. It translates to CSAVRVAPTDTQYF. The chain employs TRBV20-1 and TRBJ2-3; no definite D call. The CDR3 totals 14 residues. V was trimmed by 6 bases and J by 3 bases, leaving 16 bases between them. Germline lookup yields CDR1 DFQATT and CDR2 SNEGSKA (reference sequence).

V and J are TRBV5-5 and TRBJ2-3; possibly TRBD2 for D (6 bases). Trimming shortened V by 0 bases and J by 7 bases, and 12 bases separated the two germline ends. CDR1 is SGHKS and CDR2 is YYEKEE in the germline V gene (reference sequence). The CDR3 length is 14 residues. The CDR3 DNA sequence: TGTGCCAGCAGCTTGGTGCCTAGCGTCCATACGCAGTATTTT. It is translated as CASSLVPSVHTQYF.